This T cell receptor beta chain is drawn from a study of T cell repertoires in cytomegalovirus infection. Study-level results: Predominance within the ex vivo response was attributable to HLA-C-restricted CMV-specific TCR beta clonotypes.

Per germline, CDR1 SGHVS and CDR2 FNYEAQ. This CDR3 contains 14 residues. V lost 6 bases, J lost 0 bases, and 12 bases lay in between. This clonotype is a singleton in its sample. Antigen unknown. TCRdb re-called the reads with MiXCR, one entry per CDR3 protein. The repertoire holds some 150,000 distinct CDR3 sequences, with 23% as singletons. V gene TRBV7-6 combines with J gene TRBJ2-7; D perhaps matches TRBD1 (6 bases). The TCR sequence derives from a human donor in good health (CMV status not recorded). Some clones in this sample may be carry-over from other donors' samples. Sequencing input: PBMCs. CDR3 region: CASSRTEDSYEQYF. In DNA form, the CDR3 reads TGTGCCAGCAGTAGGACAGAGGACTCCTACGAGCAGTACTTC. The variable domain in full, with the rest retrieved from reference TRBV7-6 and TRBJ2-7, is GAGVSQSPRYKVTKRGQDVALRCDPISGHVSLYWYRQALGQGPEFLTYFNYEAQQDKSGLPNDRFSAERPEGSISTLTIQRTEQRDSAMYRCASSRTEDSYEQYFGPGTRLTVT.